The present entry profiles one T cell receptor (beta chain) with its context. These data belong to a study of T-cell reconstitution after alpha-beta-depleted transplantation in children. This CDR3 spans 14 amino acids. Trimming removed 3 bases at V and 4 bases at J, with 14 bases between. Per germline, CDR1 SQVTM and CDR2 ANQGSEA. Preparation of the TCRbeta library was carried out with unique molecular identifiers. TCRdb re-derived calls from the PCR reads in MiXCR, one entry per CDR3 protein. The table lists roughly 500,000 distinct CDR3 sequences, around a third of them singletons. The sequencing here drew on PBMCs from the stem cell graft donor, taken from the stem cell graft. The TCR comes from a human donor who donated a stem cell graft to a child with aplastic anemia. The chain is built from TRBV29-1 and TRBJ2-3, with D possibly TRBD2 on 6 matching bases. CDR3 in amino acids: CSVERRGVADTQYF. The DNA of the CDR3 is TGCAGCGTTGAGAGGCGGGGTGTGGCAGATACGCAGTATTTT.